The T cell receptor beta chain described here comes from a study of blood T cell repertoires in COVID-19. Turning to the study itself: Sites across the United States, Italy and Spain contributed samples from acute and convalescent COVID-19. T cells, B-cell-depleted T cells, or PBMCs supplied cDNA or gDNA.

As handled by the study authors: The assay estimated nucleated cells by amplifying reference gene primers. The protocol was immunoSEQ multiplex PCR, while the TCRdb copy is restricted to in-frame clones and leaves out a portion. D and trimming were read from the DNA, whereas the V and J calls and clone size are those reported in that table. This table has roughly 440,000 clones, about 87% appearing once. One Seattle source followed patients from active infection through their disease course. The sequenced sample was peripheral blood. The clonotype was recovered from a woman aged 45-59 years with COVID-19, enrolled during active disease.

The CDR3 protein is CATSRDRGWGNTEAFF. DNA of the CDR3: TGTGCCACCAGCAGAGATCGGGGGTGGGGGAACACTGAAGCTTTCTTT. The V and J genes are TRBV15 and TRBJ1-1; TRBD1 is a possible D gene (5 bases). V was pared by 0 bases and J by 1 base, with 12 bases between. Germline CDR1 reads LNHNV; CDR2 reads YYDKDF (reference sequence). The CDR3 consists of 16 residues.